This record concerns one TCR beta chain sequence. The antigen remains unidentified. The data belong to a study of beta chain features in type 1 diabetes. Study outcomes and limitations: Among patients with Type 1 diabetes, TCRB CDR3s were moderately but significantly shorter in every one of the four CD4+ subsets. The study found that naive, central memory and Treg TCRB repertoires appeared more similar in patients than in healthy donors.

All of the isolated RNA was reverse transcribed, so expressed TCRB transcripts were sequenced. The method was immunoSEQ multiplex PCR; TCRdb's version includes in-frame clones alone and lacks a portion of them. The table includes approximately 170,000 clones, more than 60% detected once. The receptor was derived from a man between 25 and 39 years old with type 1 diabetes. Material for sequencing was naive CD4+ T cells from blood.

The CDR3 loop reads CAWSRGQAPQNYGYTF. The CDR3 DNA reads TGTGCCTGGAGTCGGGGACAGGCCCCACAGAACTATGGCTACACCTTC. J is TRBJ1-2 and V is TRBV30, with 8 bases fitting TRBD1. Germline loops: CDR1 GTSNPN, CDR2 SVGIG (reference sequence). The V and J ends lost 2 bases and 2 bases, in that order; junction bases with no gene match: 10. The CDR3 totals 16 residues.